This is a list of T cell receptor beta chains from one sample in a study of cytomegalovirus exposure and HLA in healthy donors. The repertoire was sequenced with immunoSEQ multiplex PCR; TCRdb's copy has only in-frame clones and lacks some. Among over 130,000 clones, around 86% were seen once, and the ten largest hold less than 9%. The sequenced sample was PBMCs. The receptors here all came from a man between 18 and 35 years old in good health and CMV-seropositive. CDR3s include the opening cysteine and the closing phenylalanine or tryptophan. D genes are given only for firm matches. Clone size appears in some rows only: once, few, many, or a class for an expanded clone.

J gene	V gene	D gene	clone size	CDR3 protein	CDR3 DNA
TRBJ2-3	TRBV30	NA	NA	CAWTASSADTQYF	TGTGCCTGGACTGCTAGTTCGGCAGATACGCAGTATTTT
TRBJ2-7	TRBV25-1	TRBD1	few	CASSAPWTGRYEQYF	TGTGCCAGCAGTGCCCCATGGACAGGGAGATACGAGCAGTACTTC
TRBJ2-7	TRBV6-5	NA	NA	CASQTATTRSYEQYF	TGTGCCAGCCAAACAGCCACAACGCGCTCCTACGAGCAGTACTTC
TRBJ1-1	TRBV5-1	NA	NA	CASSFAPGSGEAFF	TGCGCCAGCAGCTTTGCCCCGGGATCGGGTGAAGCTTTCTTT
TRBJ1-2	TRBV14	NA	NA	CASSQDLREGGYTF	TGTGCCAGCAGCCAAGATCTGCGGGAAGGTGGCTACACCTTC
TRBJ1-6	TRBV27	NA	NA	CASSSVAGGGSPLHF	TGTGCCAGCAGTTCAGTGGCGGGAGGAGGTTCACCCCTCCACTTT
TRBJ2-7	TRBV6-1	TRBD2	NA	CASRLAGGLNEQYF	TGTGCCAGCCGGCTAGCGGGGGGGCTGAACGAGCAGTACTTC
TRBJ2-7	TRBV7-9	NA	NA	CASSSQGHEQYF	TGTGCCAGCAGCTCACAGGGACATGAGCAGTACTTC
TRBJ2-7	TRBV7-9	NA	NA	CASSEDFSYEQYF	TGTGCCAGCAGCGAGGACTTCTCCTACGAGCAGTACTTC
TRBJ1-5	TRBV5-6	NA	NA	CASSLVGGVNQPQHF	TGTGCCAGCAGCTTGGTGGGGGGAGTAAATCAGCCCCAGCATTTT
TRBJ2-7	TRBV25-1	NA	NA	CASSDGTFTSNEQYF	TGTGCCAGCAGTGACGGGACATTTACGTCCAACGAGCAGTACTTC
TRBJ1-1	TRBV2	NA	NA	CASSVVGLSNTEAFF	TGTGCCAGCAGTGTAGTTGGACTCTCGAACACTGAAGCTTTCTTT
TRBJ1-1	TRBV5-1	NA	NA	CASSSQGTEAFF	TGCGCCAGCAGCTCTCAGGGAACTGAAGCTTTCTTT
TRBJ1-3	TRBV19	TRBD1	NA	CASSSGGQGNGNTIYF	TGTGCCAGTAGTTCTGGGGGACAGGGGAACGGAAACACCATATATTTT
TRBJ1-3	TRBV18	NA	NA	CASSPGQSSSGNTIYF	TGTGCCAGCTCACCCGGACAGTCGAGCTCTGGAAACACCATATATTTT
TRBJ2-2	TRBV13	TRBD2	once	CASSPLAGGGTGELFF	TGTGCCAGCAGCCCCCTAGCGGGAGGGGGGACCGGGGAGCTGTTTTTT
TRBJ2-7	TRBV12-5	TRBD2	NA	CASGSPAVAGVYEQYF	TGTGCTAGTGGTTCCCCCGCGGTAGCGGGAGTCTACGAGCAGTACTTC
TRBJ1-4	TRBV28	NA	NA	CATHRGNEKLFF	TGTGCCACTCATCGCGGGAATGAAAAACTGTTTTTT
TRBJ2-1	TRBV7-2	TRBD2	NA	CASSAQTSGRNNEQFF	TGTGCCAGCAGCGCGCAGACTAGCGGGAGAAACAATGAGCAGTTCTTC
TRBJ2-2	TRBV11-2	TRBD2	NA	CASSLGTRIEWNTGELFF	TGTGCCAGCAGCTTAGGGACTAGGATCGAGTGGAACACCGGGGAGCTGTTTTTT
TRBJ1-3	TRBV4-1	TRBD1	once	CASSQDFRTGPGNTIYF	TGCGCCAGCAGCCAAGATTTTCGGACAGGTCCGGGGAACACCATATATTTT
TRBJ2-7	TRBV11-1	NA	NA	CASSPLWGDRTYEQYF	TGTGCCAGCAGCCCCCTCTGGGGGGACCGTACCTACGAGCAGTACTTC
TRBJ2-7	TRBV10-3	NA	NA	CAISESRGVTGEQYF	TGTGCCATCAGTGAGTCTAGGGGCGTGACGGGCGAGCAGTACTTC
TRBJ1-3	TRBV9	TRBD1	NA	CASGSRDSNSGNTIYF	TGTGCCAGCGGTAGTAGGGACAGCAACTCTGGAAACACCATATATTTT
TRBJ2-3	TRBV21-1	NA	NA	CASSPGLAGRTDTQYF	TGTGCCAGCAGCCCTGGGCTAGCGGGCAGAACAGATACGCAGTATTTT
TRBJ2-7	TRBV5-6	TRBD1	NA	CASSFGTGGYEQYF	TGTGCCAGCAGCTTCGGGACAGGCGGCTACGAGCAGTACTTC
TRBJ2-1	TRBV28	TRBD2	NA	CASSLYPSGGGEQFF	TGTGCCAGCAGTTTATACCCTAGCGGGGGGGGTGAGCAGTTCTTC
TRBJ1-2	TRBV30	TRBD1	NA	CAWKGQALYGYTF	TGTGCCTGGAAAGGACAGGCCCTCTATGGCTACACCTTC
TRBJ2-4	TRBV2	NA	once	CASRLDGDKNIQYF	TGTGCCAGCAGATTGGACGGGGACAAAAACATTCAGTACTTC
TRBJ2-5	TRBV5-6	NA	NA	CASRTVDEETQYF	TGTGCCAGCAGGACAGTGGATGAAGAGACCCAGTACTTC
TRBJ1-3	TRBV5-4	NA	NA	CASTGLEGNTIYF	TGTGCCAGCACGGGACTTGAGGGAAACACCATATATTTT
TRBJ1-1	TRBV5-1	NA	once	CASSSSGGSTEAFF	TGCGCCAGCAGCTCCAGCGGCGGGAGTACTGAAGCTTTCTTT
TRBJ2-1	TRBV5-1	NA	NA	CASSLDSRVNNEQFF	TGCGCCAGCAGCTTGGATAGCAGAGTTAACAATGAGCAGTTCTTC
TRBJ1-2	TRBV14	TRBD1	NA	CASSQDGGQGLRYGYTF	TGTGCCAGCAGCCAAGATGGAGGACAGGGACTTCGGTATGGCTACACCTTC
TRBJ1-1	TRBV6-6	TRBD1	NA	CASSPGGLNTEAFF	TGTGCCAGCAGCCCAGGGGGATTGAACACTGAAGCTTTCTTT
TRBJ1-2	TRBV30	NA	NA	CAWSFSADYGYTF	TGTGCCTGGAGTTTCTCGGCGGACTATGGCTACACCTTC
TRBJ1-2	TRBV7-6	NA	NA	CASSLAGEDGYTF	TGTGCCAGCAGCTTAGCAGGGGAGGATGGCTACACCTTC
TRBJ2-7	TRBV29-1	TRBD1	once	CSVAGTGVLGQYF	TGCAGCGTGGCCGGGACAGGGGTCCTAGGGCAGTACTTC
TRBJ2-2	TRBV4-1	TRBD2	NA	CASSHHLRGVLSGELFF	TGCGCCAGCAGCCATCACCTACGGGGGGTTCTATCCGGGGAGCTGTTTTTT
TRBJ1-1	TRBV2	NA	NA	CASRQYTEAFF	TGTGCCAGCAGACAGTACACTGAAGCTTTCTTT